Following are 8 T cell receptor beta chains from one sample sequenced in a study of blood T cells in healthy people across ages. The use of a sample-barcoded 5' primer and a J-beta primer mix characterized a second PCR of roughly 7 to 11 cycles. TCRdb independently ran MiXCR on the 5' RACE reads; one entry per CDR3 protein. The sample carries about 1.8 million distinct CDR3 sequences, roughly 49% recorded once. Sequences were obtained from blood. Source of these receptors: a woman between 35 and 50 years old in good health.

The chain is built from TRBV24-1 and TRBJ2-3; TRBD1 matches at 8 bases. With V trimmed by 5 bases and J by 2 bases, 5 bases remained unmatched. CDR3 size: 15 residues. Germline V lookup: CDR1 KGHDR, CDR2 SFDVKD. The CDR3 DNA follows: TGTGCCACCAGTGTAGGTCAGGGGGCCACAGATACGCAGTATTTT. It is translated as CATSVGQGATDTQYF.

CDR3 in DNA: TGTGCCACCAGCGGGGGGGACAGGACTTATGTCGATGAGCAGTTCTTC. Protein: CATSGGDRTYVDEQFF. The chain has TRBV15 and TRBJ2-1; possible D gene TRBD1, 8 bases. The germline V and J ends were trimmed by 5 bases and 8 bases, with 22 bases remaining between them. Looked up from germline, CDR1 is LNHNV and CDR2 is YYDKDF (reference sequence). The CDR3 runs to 16 residues. Full variable domain (outside the CDR3, taken from reference TRBV15 and TRBJ2-1): DAMVIQNPRYQVTQFGKPVTLSCSQTLNHNVMYWYQQKSSQAPKLLFHYYDKDFNNEADTPDNFQSRRPNTSFCFLDIRSPGLGDTAMYLCATSGGDRTYVDEQFFGPGTRLTVL.

The CDR3 sequence: CASSLATQSKDEQYF. CDR3 sequence (DNA): TGCGCCAGCAGCTTGGCGACACAAAGCAAGGACGAGCAGTACTTC. The chain uses TRBV5-1 and TRBJ2-7; unclear D gene. Germline CDR1 SGHRS, CDR2 YFSETQ. Trimming cost V 0 bases and J 5 bases, with 15 bases left between them. The CDR3 extends over 15 amino acids.

The chain is built from TRBV5-6 and TRBJ1-1, with D possibly TRBD1 on 5 matching bases. CDR1 and CDR2 from the germline V gene are SGHDT and YYEEEE. The CDR3 totals 15 residues. Trimming left V 4 bases short and J 6 bases short, with 19 bases between. CDR3 coding DNA: TGTGCCAGCAGCCCAGCCCAAGGAGTCAGGGCTGAAGCTTTCTTT. It yields the protein CASSPAQGVRAEAFF.

This sequence joins TRBV3-1 and TRBJ2-1, with D unclear. Trimming pared 3 bases from V and 5 bases from J, leaving 8 bases between. Germline-derived CDR1 and CDR2 are LGHDT and YNNKEL (reference sequence). CDR3 length: 13 amino acids. The CDR3 reads CASSHRMDNEQFF. CDR3 sequence (DNA): TGTGCCAGCAGCCACAGGATGGACAATGAGCAGTTCTTC.

The chain employs TRBV6-2 or TRBV6-3 and TRBJ2-7, with 9 bases identical to TRBD1. The V gene end was trimmed by 7 bases and the J gene end by 3 bases; junction bases not matched to a gene: 4. The V gene's germline CDR1 is MNHEY and CDR2 SVGEGT. The CDR3 has 13 amino acids. The CDR3 spells CASMGTGRYEQYF. The CDR3 DNA follows: TGTGCCAGCATGGGGACAGGGCGCTACGAGCAGTACTTC.

This chain connects TRBV20-1 to TRBJ1-1; D gene unclear. Trimming removed 2 bases from V and 0 bases from J, with 10 bases in between. CDR3 size: 14 residues. CDR1 DFQATT and CDR2 SNEGSKA come from the germline V gene (reference sequence). The CDR3 loop is CSARRFGMNTEAFF. CDR3 coding DNA: TGCAGTGCTAGACGTTTCGGGATGAACACTGAAGCTTTCTTT.

Concerning this clonotype itself: This is likely a read error, given that the CDR3 carries no conserved phenylalanine or tryptophan at its end. V is TRBV6-2 or TRBV6-3 and J is TRBJ2-7; 12 bases agree with TRBD2. The end of the DNA fits TRBJ2-5 better, so the J call may be wrong. Germline values: CDR1 MNHEY, CDR2 SVGEGT. The CDR3 has 16 residues. The CDR3 loop is CASSYSGLAGKETQYL. The CDR3 DNA sequence: TGTGCCAGCAGTTACTCTGGACTAGCGGGAAAAGAGACCCAGTACCTC.